The 4 T cell receptor beta chains below all came from one sample that was sequenced in a study of blood T cell repertoires in COVID-19. The protocol was immunoSEQ multiplex PCR, while the TCRdb copy is restricted to in-frame clones and leaves out a portion. The sample includes some 130,000 clones, around three quarters of them seen just once. Sample: peripheral blood. The receptors derive from a man in his sixties with acute or convalescent COVID-19.

The rearrangement joins TRBV2 to TRBJ1-1, with TRBD1 identical over 9 bases. The junction had 4 bases not matched to a gene; V was cut back by 5 bases and J by 3 bases. The CDR3 spans 14 residues. CDR1 and CDR2 from the germline V gene are SNHLY and FYNNEI. The CDR3: CASSYGQGYTEAFF. As DNA, the CDR3 is TGTGCCAGCAGTTACGGACAGGGGTACACTGAAGCTTTCTTT.

V gene TRBV4-2 combines with J gene TRBJ1-3, with D perhaps TRBD1 (5 bases). CDR1 is LGHNA and CDR2 is YNFKEQ in the germline V gene. This CDR3 comprises 17 residues. V lost 1 base to trimming and J lost 3 bases, with 16 bases between them. CDR3 amino acids: CASSQVEGEAFGNTIYF. The CDR3 DNA is TGTGCCAGCAGCCAAGTGGAAGGGGAGGCTTTTGGAAACACCATATATTTT.

The chain couples TRBV28 to TRBJ2-2, with TRBD2 identical over 14 bases. The CDR3 has 18 residues. Germline-derived CDR1 and CDR2 are MDHEN and SYDVKM. Trimming at V came to 8 bases and at J to 1 base, leaving 9 bases not matched to a gene. This CDR3 reads CASGPAGLAGVNTGELFF. The CDR3 coding sequence is TGTGCCAGCGGACCCGCGGGACTAGCGGGAGTGAACACCGGGGAGCTGTTTTTT.

The chain combines TRBV19 with TRBJ2-2; maybe TRBD1 (5 bases). Trimming left V 10 bases short and J 4 bases short, with 16 bases between. Germline loops: CDR1 LNHDA, CDR2 SQIVND (reference sequence). The CDR3 is made up of 14 amino acids. The CDR3 DNA follows: TGTGCCACCACCAGGGATTTGTCCACCGGGGAGCTGTTTTTT. Residues: CATTRDLSTGELFF.